This T cell receptor beta chain came from a study of cytomegalovirus exposure and HLA in healthy donors. V dropped 8 bases and J dropped 3 bases, with 13 bases sitting between them. CDR1 WSHSY and CDR2 SAAADI come from the germline V gene. This CDR3 is built from 13 residues. Healthy bone marrow donors supplied every sample. With regard to this clone: The antigen is unknown.

Findings and limits, study-wide: In an earlier analysis, productive rearrangement rates for most beta V segments clustered near 87% or 30%. Cytomegalovirus-associated status was assigned to 150 to 200 TCR beta chains. Reports described diagnosis of cytomegalovirus status by the classifier as highly specific and sensitive.

60 Vbeta and 13 Jbeta primers were used in PCR. Assay used: immunoSEQ multiplex PCR; TCRdb lists only in-frame clones, some missing. In total, the table holds over 65,000 clones. The V and J genes are TRBV10-2 and TRBJ1-1; D ambiguous. The source is a man younger than 40 in good health and CMV-seronegative. Source material: PBMCs. CDR3 DNA: TGCGCCAGCGCAGGTTTAATGGACACTGAAGCTTTCTTT. Translating it yields CASAGLMDTEAFF.